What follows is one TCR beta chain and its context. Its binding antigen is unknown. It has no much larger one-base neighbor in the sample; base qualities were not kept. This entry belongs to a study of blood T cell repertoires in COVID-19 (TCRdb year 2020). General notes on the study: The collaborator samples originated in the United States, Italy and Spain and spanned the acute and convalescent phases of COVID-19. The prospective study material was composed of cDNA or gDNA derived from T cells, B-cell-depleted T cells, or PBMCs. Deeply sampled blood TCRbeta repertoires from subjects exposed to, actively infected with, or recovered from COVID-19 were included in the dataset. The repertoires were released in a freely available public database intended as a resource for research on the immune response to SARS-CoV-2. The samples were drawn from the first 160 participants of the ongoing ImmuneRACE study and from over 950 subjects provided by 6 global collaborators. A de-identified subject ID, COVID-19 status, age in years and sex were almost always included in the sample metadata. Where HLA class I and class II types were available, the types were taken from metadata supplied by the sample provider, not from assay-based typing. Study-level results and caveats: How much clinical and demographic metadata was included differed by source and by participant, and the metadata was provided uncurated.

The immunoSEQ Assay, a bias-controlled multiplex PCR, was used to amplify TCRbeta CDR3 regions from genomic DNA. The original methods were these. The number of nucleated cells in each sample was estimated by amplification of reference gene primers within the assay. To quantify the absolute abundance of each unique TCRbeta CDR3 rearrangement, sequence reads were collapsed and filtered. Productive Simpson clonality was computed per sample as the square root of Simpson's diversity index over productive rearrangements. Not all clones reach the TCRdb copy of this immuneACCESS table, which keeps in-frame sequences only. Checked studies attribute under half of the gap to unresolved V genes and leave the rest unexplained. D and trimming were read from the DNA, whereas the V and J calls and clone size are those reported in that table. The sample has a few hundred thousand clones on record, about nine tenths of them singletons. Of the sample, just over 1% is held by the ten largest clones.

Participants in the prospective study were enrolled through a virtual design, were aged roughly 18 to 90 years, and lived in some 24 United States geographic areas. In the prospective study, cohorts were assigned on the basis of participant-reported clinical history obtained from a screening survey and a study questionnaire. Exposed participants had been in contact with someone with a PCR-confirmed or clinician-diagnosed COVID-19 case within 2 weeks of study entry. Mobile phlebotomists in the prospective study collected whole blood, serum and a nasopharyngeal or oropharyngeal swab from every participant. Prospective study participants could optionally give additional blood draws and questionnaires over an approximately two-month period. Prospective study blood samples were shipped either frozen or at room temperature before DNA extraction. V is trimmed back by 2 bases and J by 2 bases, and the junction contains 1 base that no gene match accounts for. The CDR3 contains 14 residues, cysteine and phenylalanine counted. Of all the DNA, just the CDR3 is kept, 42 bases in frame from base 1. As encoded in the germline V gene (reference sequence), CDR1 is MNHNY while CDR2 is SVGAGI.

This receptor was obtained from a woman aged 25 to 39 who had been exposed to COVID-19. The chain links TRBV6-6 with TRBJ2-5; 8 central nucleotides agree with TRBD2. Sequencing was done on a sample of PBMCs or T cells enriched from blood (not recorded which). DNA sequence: TGTGCCAGCAGTTACCGGGAGGGACAAGAGACCCAGTACTTC. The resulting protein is CASSYREGQETQYF.